This T cell receptor (beta chain) was captured in a study of T cells in Graves' hyperthyroidism and ophthalmopathy. The table lists this clonotype with many counts. As yet, its antigen is unknown. Study findings and constraints: In the blood, most expanded thyroid clonotypes above 0.001 appeared as well.

J was trimmed by 3 bases and V by 5 bases; bases with no gene match: 8. The CDR3 contains 14 residues. The germline gives CDR1 DFQATT, CDR2 SNEGSKA (reference sequence). It was RNA transcripts that yielded the amplified TCR beta CDR3 regions. Carried out on the TCR CDR3, a first-round RT-PCR used the HTBI primer set. One entry per CDR3 protein, called by TCRdb with MiXCR from the multiplex PCR reads. The sample carries a few hundred thousand distinct CDR3 sequences, more than 45% recorded once. This chain uses TRBV20-1 with TRBJ1-1; 8 bases align to TRBD1. The clonotype originates from a woman aged 18-29 years with Graves' hyperthyroidism. The sequencing input was peripheral blood or thyroid tissue (not recorded which). The CDR3 loop is CSAPQVDRDTEAFF. Here the CDR3 DNA reads TGCAGTGCTCCCCAAGTGGACAGGGACACTGAAGCTTTCTTT.